This TCR beta chain was identified in a study of cytomegalovirus exposure and HLA in healthy donors (dated by TCRdb to between 2016 and 2019). About the full investigation: According to an earlier analysis of 550 to 750 of the donors, roughly 180 million T cells yielded roughly 100 million unique TCR beta sequences and about 300 Gb of sequence data. Using immunosequencing, the study profiled T cell repertoires from about 620 subjects and related those repertoires to cytomegalovirus serostatus. Roughly five DR-DQ haplotypes were handled as single units for association and clustering because linkage in the cohort was strong. Typing coverage differed by locus: A, B, C, DRB1 and DQB1 were typed in roughly 620-630 donors, DQA1 in approximately 520, DPA1 in 600 to 610, and DPB1 in 400 to 480. On average, roughly 240,000 unique TCR beta nucleotide sequences were sequenced per donor among 398 genotyped donors of the cohort, with approximately 18% of those sequences being non-productive. A later analysis re-analyzed previously published TCR beta repertoires from 666 donors and added high-resolution HLA genotyping to study TCR occurrence patterns. Approximately 300 gigabases of sequencing data and 70 million to 100 million unique TCR sequences made up an early release that covered about 640 HLA-typed donors. Donor age, sex, ethnicity and CMV serostatus were collected together with the repertoire data. Class I and class II HLA loci were covered by the typing at four-digit resolution. All discovery cohort repertoires had been generated using a single sequencing platform. The study aimed to test whether signatures of past pathogen exposure could be identified by cataloging public T cell receptors. Rather than using new phenotypic data, the later analysis identified candidate immune exposures from TCR beta sequences and from how often those sequences occurred across donors. In a later genetic analysis, genome-wide SNP genotypes for 398 of the 666 donors were used, and that subset was treated as a discovery cohort. An earlier analysis of several hundred of the donors applied high-throughput TCR beta sequencing to assess whether each TCR beta V gene segment acted as functional or pseudogenic. The genetic ancestry cluster associated with self-reported Caucasian donors included 81% of the 398 genotyped donors. Besides the first cohort of roughly 700 subjects, a separate validation cohort made up of over 100 different subjects was used. The study combined high-throughput TCR immunosequencing, statistical association of individual TCRs with disease status, and machine learning to predict cytomegalovirus infection status. Study-level results and caveats: The 87-base-pair reads could not distinguish some IMGT-functional V segments, including TRBV6-2 and TRBV6-3, so those segments were excluded. When HLA alleles, especially DR and DQ, strongly co-occurred, attributing TCR associations to individual alleles was difficult. A further reported finding was that TCR beta sequences accurately predicted the HLA-A and HLA-B alleles for most subjects in the first cohort. Broadly in line with IMGT annotations, most TCR beta V segments showed up in productive rearrangements about 87% or about 30% of the time in an earlier analysis of approximately 640 of the donors. The sequencing pipeline was judged likely to have produced a cluster of highly shared sequence variants as a technical artifact. It was suggested by the authors that the approach could potentially be generalized to other disease states and immunological phenotypes. The presence/absence analyses assumed that sequencing depth was roughly uniform across donors, and that assumption may not be true. In a later analysis, several top co-occurrence clusters were reported to appear linked to parvovirus B19, influenza, CMV and Epstein-Barr virus. Because counts were too low, some 17 rarely observed V segments, including chromosome 9 orphons, were left out of the earlier analysis of over 550 of the donors. In vitro tests confirmed that a few of the cytomegalovirus-associated TCR beta chains recognize cytomegalovirus antigens. According to a later analysis, most CMV-associated TCR beta chains appeared to be HLA-restricted, and the HLA associations seemed to be driven largely by CMV exposure. Linkage disequilibrium might explain the correlated functional status among segregating V segments, but an unknown experimental factor could not be ruled out. A later genetic analysis associated a missense DCLRE1C variant with V-gene and J-gene trimming of TCR beta chains, and an independent cohort replicated the association. In a later analysis, 15,000 to 20,000 TCR beta sequences were associated with specific HLA alleles at a false discovery rate of 0.05. The classifier was reported to diagnose cytomegalovirus status with high specificity and sensitivity in both the original cohort and the validation cohort. CMV serostatus was the only immune exposure information available for the cohort. Because HLA typing was unavailable for some donors at each locus, only the typed subset was used in association tests. The study listed 150 to 200 TCR beta chains as associated with cytomegalovirus. Compared with the roughly 710-donor mean, donors in an Asian-associated ancestry cluster had fewer N-insertions in productive TCRs, according to a later genetic analysis. While some public TCRs were present in many individuals, most TCR sequences turned up only very rarely across donors. A later analysis found that HLA-associated TCR beta chains were more clonally expanded and had lower generation probabilities than equally common non-associated chains. This cohort had only TCR beta chains sequenced, and the lack of alpha or paired-chain data limited which features could be detected. According to a later analysis, TCR association rates differed among HLA loci, with DRB1 alleles showing the most associated TCRs and HLA-C alleles showing the fewest.

The library was produced with the immunoSEQ multiplex PCR assay. A mixture of 60 forward primers for TCR Vbeta segments and 13 reverse primers for TCR Jbeta segments was used in the multiplex PCR. The CDR3 region of rearranged TCR beta genes was amplified from genomic DNA with a multiplex PCR assay. The Illumina HiSeq System was used to sequence the amplified TCR beta libraries as 87-base-pair reads. Per the source publication's procedure: In a later analysis, tens of millions of unique TCR beta chains were counted across the 500 to 850 repertoires, and roughly 9.9 million of these chains were shared by at least two donors. A nearest-neighbor algorithm error-corrected the raw reads and collapsed the reads into unique sequences, merging closely related sequences to remove PCR and sequencing errors. Alignment of CDR3 sequences to IMGT reference sequences was used to assign V, D and J gene segments. For a sequence to be retained, a match of at least six nucleotides to both a V gene segment and a J gene segment was required. Rearrangements were classified as productive when the CDR3 lacked stop codons and remained in frame with V and J, and all other rearrangements were classified as non-productive. CDR3 was defined by IMGT convention, running from the second conserved V-encoded cysteine to the conserved J-encoded phenylalanine. Sequences without an unambiguous match to a single V gene segment were excluded from the earlier analysis of about 600 of the donors. In an earlier analysis of 587 of the donors, V segments were called functional above 56.7% productive rearrangements and were called segregating when the between-donor standard deviation exceeded 5%. A statistical classification framework was developed to diagnose cytomegalovirus status using the catalog of TCR beta chain sequences. A later analysis assigned V and J genes by comparing TCR nucleotide sequences with IMGT/GENE-DB human TR gene sequences. Using the TCRdist pipeline, a later analysis assigned CDR3 sequences along with most-parsimonious VDJ recombination scenarios. In a later analysis, each TCR beta chain was defined by its CDR3 amino acid sequence together with its V-gene family, and reads without a unique V-gene family were excluded. As a way to deal with suspected cross-contamination and a sequencing artifact, a later analysis dropped 592 nucleotide sequences that were highly shared and had low generation probability. In a later analysis, a clonal expansion index for each public chain was calculated from normalized within-repertoire ranks of inferred template counts. A later analysis computed generation probabilities with a VDJ recombination model fitted to out-of-frame rearrangements, and checked the results against IGoR. In a later analysis, hypergeometric tests were used to score TCR-TCR, TCR-HLA and TCR-CMV co-occurrence, with a repertoire-size bias correction applied to TCR pairs. False discovery rates were estimated in a later analysis by permuting HLA or CMV assignments 20 times. In a later analysis, co-occurring TCRs were grouped using DBSCAN, and TCRdist sequence similarity was added for clustering within HLA-allele-positive subsets. Repertoires with fewer than 30,000 or more than 120,000 public chains were left out of co-occurrence clustering, as were about five repertoires with anomalous nucleotide sharing. Held by TCRdb, this immuneACCESS table contains in-frame sequences only and omits some clones. Under half of the omission traces to an unresolved V gene where checked; the cause of the rest is unknown. V, J and clone size reflect that table, while D and trimming were determined from the DNA. The sample table records some 13,000 clones; roughly 63% of these occur just once. Around a sixth of the sample is in the top ten clones.

The CDR3 numbers 16 residues from cysteine through phenylalanine. Only the CDR3 portion is preserved as DNA: 48 bases, with reading frame beginning at the first base. V sheds 0 bases and J sheds 0 bases, leaving 11 bases between their ends. CDR1 MGHRA and CDR2 YSYEKL are derived from the germline V gene. The cohort consisted of some 730 healthy bone marrow donors. At the time of sampling, every cohort member was nominally healthy, though immune exposures that went unrecorded were likely present. The donor tested CMV seropositive, placing the donor among the roughly 300 seropositive members of the cohort. Every donor gave a peripheral blood sample, and the peripheral blood mononuclear cells from that sample were used for TCR beta sequencing. The Qiagen DNeasy Blood Extraction Kit was used to extract genomic DNA from the blood cell samples. Worth noting for this clone: The target of this receptor is not known. One base away there is no much larger clone; base qualities are not given.

What was sequenced was PBMCs. The TCR was taken from a woman in her 50s in good health and CMV-seropositive. The sequence joins TRBV4-1 to TRBJ1-2, with TRBD1 as a weak D call on 5 bases. The CDR3 is CASSQDSTASNYGYTF. The DNA sequence follows: TGCGCCAGCAGCCAAGATTCGACAGCTTCTAACTATGGCTACACCTTC.